This T cell receptor beta chain was captured by sequencing in a study of shared clonotypes between healthy human individuals. Looking at the study overall: The people who gave samples were two women and a few men aged 18 to 49.

This clone was picked up one time. Its antigen is unknown. The sample holds other DNA sequences that translate to the same CDR3. General observations from the study: Only a few donors were included, so the genetic and exposure-history diversity represented was limited. Sampling included only blood; tissue repertoires likely differ.

Assay used: immunoSEQ multiplex PCR; TCRdb lists only in-frame clones, some missing. The sample lists about 480,000 clones, about 79% occurring once. J lost 3 bases, V lost 0 bases, and 1 base had no gene match. Germline loops: CDR1 SGHRS, CDR2 YFSETQ. This CDR3 has 15 amino acids. Sequenced material: PBMCs. V is TRBV5-1 and J is TRBJ2-7, with 12 bases that match TRBD2. This TCR was sampled from a woman between 40 and 55 years old in good health. Some clones in this sample may be carry-over from other donors' samples. In DNA, the CDR3 is TGCGCCAGCAGCTTGGGACTAGCGGGAGTCTACGAGCAGTACTTC. Translation gives CASSLGLAGVYEQYF.